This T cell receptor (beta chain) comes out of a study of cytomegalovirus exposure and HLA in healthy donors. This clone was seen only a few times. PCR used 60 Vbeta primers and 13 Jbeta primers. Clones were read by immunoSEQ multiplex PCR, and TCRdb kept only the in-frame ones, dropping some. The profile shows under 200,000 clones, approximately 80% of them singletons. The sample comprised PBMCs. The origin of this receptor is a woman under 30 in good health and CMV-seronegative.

The CDR3 is CASTRGGSSYNSPLHF. Here the CDR3 DNA reads TGTGCCAGCACCCGCGGGGGGAGCTCCTATAATTCACCCCTCCACTTT. The V call is TRBV27, the J call TRBJ1-6, with D possibly being TRBD1 (5 bases). Germline assignment: CDR1 MNHEY and CDR2 SMNVEV (reference sequence). Trimming shortened V by 7 bases and J by 0 bases, and 13 bases separated the two germline ends. The CDR3 covers 16 residues.